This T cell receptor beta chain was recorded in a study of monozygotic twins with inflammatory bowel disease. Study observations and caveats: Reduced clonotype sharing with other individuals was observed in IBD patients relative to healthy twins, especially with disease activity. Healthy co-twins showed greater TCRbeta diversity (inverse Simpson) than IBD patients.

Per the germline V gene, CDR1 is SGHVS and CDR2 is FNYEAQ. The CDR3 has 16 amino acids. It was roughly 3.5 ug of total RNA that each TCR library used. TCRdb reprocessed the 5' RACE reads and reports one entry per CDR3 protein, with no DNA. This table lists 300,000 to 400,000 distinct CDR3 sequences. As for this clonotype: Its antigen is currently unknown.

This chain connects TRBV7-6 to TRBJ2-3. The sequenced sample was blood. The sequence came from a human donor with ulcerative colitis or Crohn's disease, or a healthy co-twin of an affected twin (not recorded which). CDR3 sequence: CASSFGHRISTDTQYF. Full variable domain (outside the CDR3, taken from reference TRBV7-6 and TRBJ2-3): GAGVSQSPRYKVTKRGQDVALRCDPISGHVSLYWYRQALGQGPEFLTYFNYEAQQDKSGLPNDRFSAERPEGSISTLTIQRTEQRDSAMYRCASSFGHRISTDTQYFGPGTRLTVL.